Following are 11 T cell receptor beta chains from one sample sequenced in a study of breast tumors, draining lymph nodes, adjacent tissues. The lymph nodes were axillary draining lymph nodes from breast cancer patients. TCRdb re-derived calls from the multiplex PCR reads in MiXCR, one entry per CDR3 protein. In the table there are 200,000 to 250,000 distinct CDR3 sequences, less than 45% of which are singletons. The sample was axillary lymph node tissue. These TCRs come from a female donor with breast cancer. Some clones in this sample may be carry-over from other donors' samples.

This clonotype was counted ten times or more. The chain employs TRBV7-9 and TRBJ1-6, with D maybe TRBD1 (5 bases). Germline values: CDR1 SEHNR, CDR2 FQNEAQ (reference sequence). The CDR3 sequence is 14 residues long. V dropped 4 bases and J dropped 7 bases, with 11 bases sitting between them. The CDR3 here is CASSSGRRNSPLHF. The CDR3, as DNA: TGTGCCAGCAGCTCGGGACGCCGGAATTCACCCCTCCACTTT.

This clonotype was seen ten or more times. V gene TRBV6-1 combines with J gene TRBJ1-5; D unresolved. V was clipped by 2 bases and J by 6 bases, with 17 bases between them. The CDR3 totals 16 residues. Germline CDR1 reads MNHNS; CDR2 reads SASEGT. DNA of the CDR3: TGTGCCAGCAGTGAATCTTCGTTGGGTTTTGGTCAGCCCCAGCATTTT. Protein: CASSESSLGFGQPQHF.

This clonotype was detected many times. The V call is TRBV7-3, the J call TRBJ2-2; TRBD1 matches 8 bases. This CDR3 is 17 amino acids long. Germline values: CDR1 SGHTA, CDR2 FQGTGA. J gave up 3 bases and V 1 base, and 7 bases lay outside the gene matches. In DNA form, the CDR3 reads TGTGCCAGCAGCTTAAGATTGCAGGGGGCGGACACCGGGGAGCTGTTTTTT. Its protein is CASSLRLQGADTGELFF.

At least ten counts were recorded for this clonotype. The chain is built from TRBV9 and TRBJ1-2, with 8 bases aligning to TRBD1. The CDR3 is 16 amino acids. V lost 0 bases and J lost 7; bases outside the gene matches: 11. Germline V lookup: CDR1 SGDLS, CDR2 YYNGEE. CDR3 coding DNA: TGTGCCAGCAGCGTAGGGACAGGGCGCCCCGTCGGTGGCTACACCTTC. Translated, it gives CASSVGTGRPVGGYTF.

Regarding this clonotype: Likely a read error: the CDR3 ends without its conserved phenylalanine or tryptophan. It is unclear where the CDR3 begins or ends on the DNA, so no DNA is shown, and the CDR3 is as TCRdb lists it. The chain couples TRBV5-1 to TRBJ1-2. The CDR3 extends over 12 residues, inclusive of both ends. Germline V gene data show CDR1 as SGHRS and CDR2 as YFSETQ. CDR3 sequence: CASSLETYGYAL.

This clonotype was detected many times. The V gene is TRBV11-2, the J gene TRBJ2-2; 11 bases agree with TRBD2. The junction had 5 bases not matched to a gene; V was cut back by 0 bases and J by 2 bases. Germline values: CDR1 SGHAT, CDR2 FQNNGV. This CDR3 has 18 residues. The CDR3 loop reads CASSLEPLAGGNTGELFF. DNA of the CDR3: TGTGCCAGCAGCTTAGAACCTCTAGCGGGGGGTAACACCGGGGAGCTGTTTTTT.

This clonotype was counted many times. The V gene is TRBV2, the J gene TRBJ2-5; no clear D gene. The CDR3 length is 13 residues. Trimming cost V 4 bases and J 1 base, with 7 bases left between them. The germline CDR1 and CDR2 sequences are SNHLY and FYNNEI. CDR3: CASSVDFQETQYF. The DNA of the CDR3 is TGTGCCAGCAGTGTTGATTTCCAAGAGACCCAGTACTTC.

This clonotype has ten or more counts. The chain has TRBV7-2 and TRBJ2-1; D possibly corresponds to TRBD1 (5 bases). The V gene's germline CDR1 is SGHTA and CDR2 FQGNSA. This CDR3 is 12 amino acids long. V was shortened by 3 bases and J by 9 bases, with 9 bases between the two germline ends. The CDR3 reads CASSFRGTEQFF. The CDR3 DNA sequence: TGTGCCAGCAGCTTTAGGGGCACTGAGCAGTTCTTC.

J is TRBJ1-3 and V is TRBV6-5, with TRBD1 matching over 9 bases. The CDR3 covers 15 residues. Trimming cost V 6 bases and J 2 bases; bases outside gene matches: 5. Germline-derived CDR1 and CDR2 are MNHEY and SVGAGI. In DNA, the CDR3 is TGTGCCAGCAGACTCGGGACAGGGACTGGAAACACCATATATTTT. Translation: CASRLGTGTGNTIYF.

The chain links TRBV6-5 to TRBJ1-4; D is undetermined. Trimming shortened V by 3 bases and J by 2 bases, and 19 bases separated the two germline ends. The V gene's germline CDR1 is MNHEY and CDR2 SVGAGI. This CDR3 contains 18 residues. The CDR3 spells CASSYKYFGAVTNEKLFF. In nucleotides, the CDR3 is TGTGCCAGCAGTTATAAGTATTTCGGTGCGGTTACTAATGAAAAACTGTTTTTT.

This chain links TRBV7-8 with TRBJ2-4; D is possibly TRBD2 (6 bases). The V and J ends lost 5 bases and 0 bases respectively, with 20 bases between them. Germline-derived CDR1 and CDR2 are SGHVS and FQNEAQ. The CDR3 contains 18 residues. The CDR3 DNA is TGTGCCAGCAGCCCGCGGGACTCTCCACGGGAAGCCAAAAACATTCAGTACTTC. This sequence encodes CASSPRDSPREAKNIQYF.